Listed here are 15 T cell receptor beta chains from one sample, sequenced in a study of T cell responses to AZD1222 COVID-19 vaccine. The protocol was immunoSEQ multiplex PCR, while the TCRdb copy is restricted to in-frame clones and leaves out a portion. Seen here are some 110,000 clones, 82% observed once, and the top ten hold 5%. Source: peripheral blood, taken on day 0 of AZD1222 vaccination. These TCRs come from an adult in good health.

This clone was recorded at least ten times. In nucleotides, the CDR3 is TGTGCCAGCAGTGAGTTAACAGAGACCTACGAGCAGTACTTC. Encoded protein: CASSELTETYEQYF. This rearrangement joins TRBV6-1 to TRBJ2-7; no firm D call. Germline loops: CDR1 MNHNS, CDR2 SASEGT. This CDR3 spans 14 amino acids. V lost 3 bases, J lost 2 bases, and 11 bases lay in between.

The chain links TRBV7-2 to TRBJ1-1, with TRBD1 matching 9 bases. CDR1 is SGHTA and CDR2 is FQGNSA in the germline V gene. This CDR3 is 18 amino acids long. J gave up 1 base and V 5 bases, and 14 bases lay outside the gene matches. CDR3 loop: CASSRDSMTGGSNTEAFF. The CDR3 coding sequence is TGTGCCAGCAGCCGCGACTCGATGACAGGGGGATCGAACACTGAAGCTTTCTTT.

The chain is built from TRBV4-1 and TRBJ2-3, with 12 bases fitting TRBD2. The V gene end was trimmed by 1 base and the J gene end by 8 bases; junction bases not matched to a gene: 4. Looked up from germline, CDR1 is MGHRA and CDR2 is YSYEKL. The CDR3 consists of 15 residues. In nucleotides, the CDR3 is TGCGCCAGCAGCCAAGGGCCTAGCGGGGGGGGTACGCAGTATTTT. It codes for CASSQGPSGGGTQYF.

The rearrangement joins TRBV5-1 to TRBJ1-2, with 8 bases that match TRBD1. The CDR3 covers 14 residues. Germline CDR1 reads SGHRS; CDR2 reads YFSETQ. V dropped 4 bases and J dropped 8; count of bases not matched to a gene: 10. The CDR3 sequence is CASSPRQGSRGYTF. The CDR3, as DNA: TGCGCCAGCAGCCCCCGACAGGGGTCTAGAGGCTACACCTTC.

The V and J genes are TRBV20-1 and TRBJ2-3; D is perhaps TRBD2 (6 bases). Per the germline V gene, CDR1 is DFQATT and CDR2 is SNEGSKA (reference sequence). V was pared by 7 bases and J by 6 bases, with 11 bases between. This CDR3 spans 11 amino acids. The CDR3 loop reads CSVHRGDTQYF. The CDR3 DNA reads TGCAGTGTCCATCGGGGGGATACGCAGTATTTT.

The CDR3 reads CASRNLGGPDTEAFF. The CDR3, as DNA: TGTGCCAGCAGGAACCTCGGGGGGCCTGACACTGAAGCTTTCTTT. The chain links TRBV7-9 to TRBJ1-1; tentative D call: TRBD1 (6 bases). The CDR3 contains 15 residues. The ends were cut back, 6 bases at V and 3 bases at J, with 17 bases in the middle. Germline V lookup: CDR1 SEHNR, CDR2 FQNEAQ (reference sequence). Using reference TRBV7-9 and TRBJ1-1 for the parts outside the CDR3, the full variable domain is DTGVSQNPRHKITKRGQNVTFRCDPISEHNRLYWYRQTLGQGPEFLTYFQNEAQLEKSRLLSDRFSAERPKGSFSTLEIQRTEQGDSAMYLCASRNLGGPDTEAFFGQGTRLTVV.

This sequence joins TRBV25-1 and TRBJ2-7; D not certain. The CDR3 runs to 14 residues. Per germline, CDR1 MGHDK and CDR2 SYGVNS. Deletions cut 3 bases from V and 0 bases from J, with 9 bases between. Here the CDR3 DNA reads TGTGCCAGCAGTGATGTCGGAAGCTCCTACGAGCAGTACTTC. Its protein is CASSDVGSSYEQYF.

The CDR3 DNA reads TGTGCCAGCAGCGTAGTAGACGGCACAGATACGCAGTATTTT. Its translation: CASSVVDGTDTQYF. This chain uses TRBV9 with TRBJ2-3; D ambiguous. V gave up 0 bases and J gave up 1 base, with 6 bases separating them. The germline gives CDR1 SGDLS, CDR2 YYNGEE. The CDR3 is 14 residues long. Filled out from reference TRBV9 and TRBJ2-3, the complete variable domain reads DSGVTQTPKHLITATGQRVTLRCSPRSGDLSVYWYQQSLDQGLQFLIQYYNGEERAKGNILERFSAQQFPDLHSELNLSSLELGDSALYFCASSVVDGTDTQYFGPGTRLTVL.

The J gene is TRBJ2-2, the V gene TRBV7-8; D not resolved. With 4 bases removed from V and 4 bases from J, the gap between germline ends came to 4 bases. The CDR3 sequence is 12 residues long. CDR1 is SGHVS, CDR2 FQNEAQ, per germline. CDR3 sequence: CASSSFTGELFF. As DNA, the CDR3 is TGTGCCAGCAGCTCGTTCACCGGGGAGCTGTTTTTT. Full variable domain (remainder filled in from reference TRBV7-8 and TRBJ2-2): GAGVSQSPRYKVAKRGQDVALRCDPISGHVSLFWYQQALGQGPEFLTYFQNEAQLDKSGLPSDRFFAERPEGSVSTLKIQRTQQEDSAVYLCASSSFTGELFFGEGSRLTVL.

This clone appeared a single time. This chain links TRBV3-1 (or the pseudogene TRBV3-2) with TRBJ1-3; D may be TRBD1 (5 bases). The CDR3 has 14 residues. With 4 bases removed from V and 5 bases from J, the gap between germline ends came to 12 bases. Germline values: CDR1 LGHDT, CDR2 YNNKEL (reference sequence). CDR3 protein: CASSLRTTRNTIYF. The DNA of the CDR3 is TGTGCCAGCAGCCTTCGGACAACTCGAAACACCATATATTTT.

J is TRBJ1-1 and V is TRBV3-1 (or the pseudogene TRBV3-2); D gene uncertain. CDR3 length equals 13 residues. Trimming shortened V by 3 bases and J by 7 bases, and 12 bases separated the two germline ends. CDR1 is LGHDT and CDR2 is YNNKEL in the germline V gene (reference sequence). The chain's CDR3 is CASSQYEEGEAFF. In nucleotides, the CDR3 is TGTGCCAGCAGCCAGTATGAGGAAGGTGAAGCTTTCTTT.

The sample holds a few counts of this clone. The chain links TRBV19 to TRBJ2-1; D is perhaps TRBD2 (5 bases). From germline, CDR1 is LNHDA and CDR2 SQIVND (reference sequence). V dropped 3 bases and J dropped 4 bases, with 10 bases sitting between them. The CDR3 is made up of 14 amino acids. The chain's CDR3 is CASSINSDYNEQFF. CDR3 in DNA: TGTGCCAGTAGTATCAATAGCGATTACAATGAGCAGTTCTTC.

The V and J genes are TRBV7-2 and TRBJ1-2, with D perhaps matching TRBD1 (6 bases). Trimming pared 2 bases from V and 3 bases from J, leaving 10 bases between. Germline V gene sequence: CDR1 SGHTA, CDR2 FQGNSA. The CDR3 has 14 amino acids. CDR3 DNA: TGTGCCAGCAGCTTATGGGACACCGACTATGGCTACACCTTC. Translating gives CASSLWDTDYGYTF.

The chain combines TRBV12-3 or TRBV12-4 with TRBJ1-1; D perhaps matches TRBD1 (5 bases). The V gene lost 6 bases and the J gene lost 7 bases, with 9 bases spanning the gap. This CDR3 is 11 amino acids long. The CDR3 sequence is CASSGGFEAFF. The CDR3 DNA is TGTGCCAGCAGCGGGGGATTTGAAGCTTTCTTT.

The chain has TRBV18 and TRBJ2-7; D ambiguous. V was pared by 3 bases and J by 4 bases, with 7 bases between. Per germline, CDR1 KGHSH and CDR2 LQKENI. CDR3 length: 12 amino acids. The CDR3: CASSPLGYEQYF. The DNA for the CDR3 is TGTGCCAGCTCACCCCTGGGTTACGAGCAGTACTTC.